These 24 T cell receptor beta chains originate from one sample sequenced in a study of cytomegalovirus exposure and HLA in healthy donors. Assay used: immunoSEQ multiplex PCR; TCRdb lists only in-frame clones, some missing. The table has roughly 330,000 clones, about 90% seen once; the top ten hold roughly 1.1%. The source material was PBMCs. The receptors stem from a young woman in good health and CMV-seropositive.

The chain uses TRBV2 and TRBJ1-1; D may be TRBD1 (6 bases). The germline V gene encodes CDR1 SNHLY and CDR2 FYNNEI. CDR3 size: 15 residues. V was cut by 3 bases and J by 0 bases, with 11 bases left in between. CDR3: CASSELAGVNTEAFF. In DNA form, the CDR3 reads TGTGCCAGCAGTGAGTTGGCAGGGGTGAACACTGAAGCTTTCTTT.

The CDR3 DNA follows: TGTGCCTGGGGCCAGTACTTGAACACTGAAGCTTTCTTT. This sequence encodes CAWGQYLNTEAFF. The chain couples TRBV30 to TRBJ1-1; D gene ambiguous. This CDR3 has 13 residues. Between the trimmed V and J ends, which lost 5 bases and 0 bases, there was a span of 10 bases. Germline V lookup: CDR1 GTSNPN, CDR2 SVGIG (reference sequence).

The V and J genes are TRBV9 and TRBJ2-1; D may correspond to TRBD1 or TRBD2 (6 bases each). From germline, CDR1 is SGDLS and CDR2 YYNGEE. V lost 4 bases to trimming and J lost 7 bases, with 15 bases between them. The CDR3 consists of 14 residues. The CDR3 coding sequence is TGTGCCAGCAGCTCGTCGGGGGCGGTGAATGAGCAGTTCTTC. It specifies CASSSSGAVNEQFF.

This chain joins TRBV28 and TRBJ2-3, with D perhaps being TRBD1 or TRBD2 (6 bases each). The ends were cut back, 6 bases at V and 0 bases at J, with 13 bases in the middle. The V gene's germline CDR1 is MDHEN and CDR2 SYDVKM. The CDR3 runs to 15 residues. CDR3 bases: TGTGCCAGCAGCTTACAGGGACTTAGCACAGATACGCAGTATTTT. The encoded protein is CASSLQGLSTDTQYF.

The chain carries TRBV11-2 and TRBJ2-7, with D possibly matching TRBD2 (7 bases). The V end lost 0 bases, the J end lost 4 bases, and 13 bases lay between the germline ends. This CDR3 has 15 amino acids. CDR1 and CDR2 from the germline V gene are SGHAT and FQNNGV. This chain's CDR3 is CASSLEEGGVYEQYF. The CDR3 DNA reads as TGTGCCAGCAGCTTAGAAGAGGGGGGGGTTTACGAGCAGTACTTC.

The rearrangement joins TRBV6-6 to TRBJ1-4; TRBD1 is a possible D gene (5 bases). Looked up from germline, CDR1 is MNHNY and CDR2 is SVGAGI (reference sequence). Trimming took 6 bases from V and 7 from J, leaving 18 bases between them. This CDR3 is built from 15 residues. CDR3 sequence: CASREGTLRSEKLFF. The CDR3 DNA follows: TGTGCCAGCAGAGAAGGGACGCTGAGAAGTGAAAAACTGTTTTTT.

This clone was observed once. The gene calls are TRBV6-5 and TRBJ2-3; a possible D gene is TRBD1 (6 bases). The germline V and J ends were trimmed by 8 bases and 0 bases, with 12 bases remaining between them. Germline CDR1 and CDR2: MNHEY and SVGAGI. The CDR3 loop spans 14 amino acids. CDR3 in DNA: TGTGCCAGCTCCCTGACAGGTAGCACAGATACGCAGTATTTT. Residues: CASSLTGSTDTQYF.

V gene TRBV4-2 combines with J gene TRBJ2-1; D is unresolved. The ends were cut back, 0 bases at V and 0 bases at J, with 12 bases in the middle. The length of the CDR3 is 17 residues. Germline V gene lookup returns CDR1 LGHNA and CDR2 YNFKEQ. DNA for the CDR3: TGTGCCAGCAGCCAAGATTTGGCGGCGAGCTCCTACAATGAGCAGTTCTTC. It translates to CASSQDLAASSYNEQFF.

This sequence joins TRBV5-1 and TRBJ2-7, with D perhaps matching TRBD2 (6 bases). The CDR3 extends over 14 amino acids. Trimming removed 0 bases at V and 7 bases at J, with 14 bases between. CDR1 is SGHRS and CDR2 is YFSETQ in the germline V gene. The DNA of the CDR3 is TGCGCCAGCAGCTTGGAGGACTATATTTGGGAGCAGTACTTC. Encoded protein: CASSLEDYIWEQYF.

The CDR3 protein is CAWTQGFATNEKLFF. CDR3 DNA sequence: TGTGCCTGGACGCAGGGGTTTGCAACTAATGAAAAACTGTTTTTT. The chain joins TRBV30 to TRBJ1-4; D is possibly TRBD1 (6 bases). The CDR3 is made up of 15 amino acids. CDR1 and CDR2 from the germline V gene are GTSNPN and SVGIG (reference sequence). V was trimmed by 4 bases and J by 0 bases, leaving 12 bases between them.

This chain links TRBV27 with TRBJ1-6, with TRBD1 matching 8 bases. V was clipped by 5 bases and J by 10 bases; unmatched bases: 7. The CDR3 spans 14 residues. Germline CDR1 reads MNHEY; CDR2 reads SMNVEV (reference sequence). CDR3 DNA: TGTGCCAGCAGTAGAACAGGGGGAAGGTCACCCCTCCACTTT. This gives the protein CASSRTGGRSPLHF.

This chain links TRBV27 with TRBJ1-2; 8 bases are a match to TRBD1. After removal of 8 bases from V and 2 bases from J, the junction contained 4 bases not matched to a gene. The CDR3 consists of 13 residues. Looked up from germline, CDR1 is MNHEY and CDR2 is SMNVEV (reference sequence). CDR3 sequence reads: CASHRTGNYGYTF. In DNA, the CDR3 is TGTGCCAGCCACAGGACAGGGAACTATGGCTACACCTTC.

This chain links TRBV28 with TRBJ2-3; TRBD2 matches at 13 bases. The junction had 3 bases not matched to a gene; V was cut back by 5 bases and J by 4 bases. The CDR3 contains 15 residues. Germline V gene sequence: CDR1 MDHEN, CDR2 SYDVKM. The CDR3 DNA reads TGTGCCAGCAGTCGACTAGCGGGAGGACCAGATACGCAGTATTTT. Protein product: CASSRLAGGPDTQYF.

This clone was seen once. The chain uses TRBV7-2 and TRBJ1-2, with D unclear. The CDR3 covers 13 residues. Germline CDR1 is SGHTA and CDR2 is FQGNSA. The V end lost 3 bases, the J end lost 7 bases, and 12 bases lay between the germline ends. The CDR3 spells CASSFGQNSGYTF. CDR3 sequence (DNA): TGTGCCAGCAGCTTTGGGCAGAATTCTGGCTACACCTTC.

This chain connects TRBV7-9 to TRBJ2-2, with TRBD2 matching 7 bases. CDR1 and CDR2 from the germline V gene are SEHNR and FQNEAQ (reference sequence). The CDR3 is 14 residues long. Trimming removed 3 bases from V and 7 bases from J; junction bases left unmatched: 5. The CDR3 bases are TGTGCCAGCAGCTTGGGGCGGGAGCACGGGGAGCTGTTTTTT. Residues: CASSLGREHGELFF.

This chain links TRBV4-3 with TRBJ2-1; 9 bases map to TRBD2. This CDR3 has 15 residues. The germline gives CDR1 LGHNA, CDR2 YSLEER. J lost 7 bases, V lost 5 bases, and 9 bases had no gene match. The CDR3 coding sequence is TGCGCCAGCAGCGTAATAGCGGGAGATGATAATGAGCAGTTCTTC. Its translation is CASSVIAGDDNEQFF.

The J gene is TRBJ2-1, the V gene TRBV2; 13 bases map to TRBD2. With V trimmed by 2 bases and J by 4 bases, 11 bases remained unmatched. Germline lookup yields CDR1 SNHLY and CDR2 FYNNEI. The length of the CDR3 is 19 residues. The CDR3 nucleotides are TGTGCCAGCAGTGAAATAAGTGGAATGACTAGCGGGAGGTACAATGAGCAGTTCTTC. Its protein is CASSEISGMTSGRYNEQFF.

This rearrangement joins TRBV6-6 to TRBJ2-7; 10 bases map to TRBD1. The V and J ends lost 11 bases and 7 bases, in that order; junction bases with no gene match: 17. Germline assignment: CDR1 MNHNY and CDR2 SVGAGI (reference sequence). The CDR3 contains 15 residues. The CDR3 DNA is TGTGCCTCCCGAGACCGGGACAGGGGCTCAGTAGAGCAGTACTTC. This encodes CASRDRDRGSVEQYF.

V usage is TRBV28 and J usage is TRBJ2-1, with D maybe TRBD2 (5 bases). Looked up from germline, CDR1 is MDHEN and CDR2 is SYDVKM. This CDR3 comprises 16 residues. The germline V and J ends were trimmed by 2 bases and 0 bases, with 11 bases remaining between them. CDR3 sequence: CASSLLARSSYNEQFF. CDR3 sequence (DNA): TGTGCCAGCAGTTTACTAGCCCGGAGCTCCTACAATGAGCAGTTCTTC.

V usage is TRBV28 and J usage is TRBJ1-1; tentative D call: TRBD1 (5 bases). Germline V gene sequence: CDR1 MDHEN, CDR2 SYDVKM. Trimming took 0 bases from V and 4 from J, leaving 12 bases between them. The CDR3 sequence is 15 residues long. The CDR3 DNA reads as TGTGCCAGCAGTTTATGGAGGGCCCAGGGCACTGAAGCTTTCTTT. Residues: CASSLWRAQGTEAFF.

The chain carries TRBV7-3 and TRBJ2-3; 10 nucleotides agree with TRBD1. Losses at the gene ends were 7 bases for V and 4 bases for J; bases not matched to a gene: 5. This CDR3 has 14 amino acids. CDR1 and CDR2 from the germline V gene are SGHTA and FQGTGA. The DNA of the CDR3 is TGTGCCAGCAATCCGACAGGGGGCGCAGATACGCAGTATTTT. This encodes CASNPTGGADTQYF.

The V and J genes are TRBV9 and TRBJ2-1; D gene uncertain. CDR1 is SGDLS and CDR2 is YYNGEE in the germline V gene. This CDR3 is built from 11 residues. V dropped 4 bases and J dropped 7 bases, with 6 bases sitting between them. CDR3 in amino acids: CASSSRNEQFF. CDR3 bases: TGTGCCAGCAGCAGTAGGAATGAGCAGTTCTTC.

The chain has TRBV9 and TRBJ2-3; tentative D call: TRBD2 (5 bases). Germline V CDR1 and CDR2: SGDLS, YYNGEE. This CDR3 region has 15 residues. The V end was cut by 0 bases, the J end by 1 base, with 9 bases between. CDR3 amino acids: CASSVGAGGTDTQYF. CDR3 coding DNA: TGTGCCAGCAGCGTAGGGGCCGGGGGCACAGATACGCAGTATTTT.

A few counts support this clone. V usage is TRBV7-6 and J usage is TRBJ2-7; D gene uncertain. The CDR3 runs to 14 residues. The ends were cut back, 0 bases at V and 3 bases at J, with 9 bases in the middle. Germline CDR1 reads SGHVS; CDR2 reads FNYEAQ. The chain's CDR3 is CASSLATGFYEQYF. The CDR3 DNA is TGTGCCAGCAGCTTAGCGACCGGGTTCTACGAGCAGTACTTC.